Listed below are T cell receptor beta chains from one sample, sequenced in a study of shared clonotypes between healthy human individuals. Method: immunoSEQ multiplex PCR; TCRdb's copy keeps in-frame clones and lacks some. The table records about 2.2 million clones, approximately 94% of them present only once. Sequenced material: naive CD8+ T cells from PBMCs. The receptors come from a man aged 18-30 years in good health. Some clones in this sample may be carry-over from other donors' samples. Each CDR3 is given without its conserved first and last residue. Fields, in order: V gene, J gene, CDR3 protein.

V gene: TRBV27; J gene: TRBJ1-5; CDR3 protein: ASSSIGGNGNQPQH
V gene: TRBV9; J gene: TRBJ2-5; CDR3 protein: ASSVDRAETQY
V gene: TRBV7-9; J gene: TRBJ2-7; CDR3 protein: ASSSGTDPEQY
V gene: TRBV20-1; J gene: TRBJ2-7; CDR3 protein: SARVPYEQY
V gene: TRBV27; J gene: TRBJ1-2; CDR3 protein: ASKKRGSTYGYT
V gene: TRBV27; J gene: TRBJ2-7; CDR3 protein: ASSLGIAYEQY
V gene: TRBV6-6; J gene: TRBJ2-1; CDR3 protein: ASSRLAGGRGEQF
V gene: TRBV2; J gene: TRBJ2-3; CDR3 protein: ASSENLASPGTDTQY
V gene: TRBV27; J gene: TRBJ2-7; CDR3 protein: ASSFSSGASYEQY
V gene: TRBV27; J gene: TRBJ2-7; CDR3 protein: ASGFLREVQY
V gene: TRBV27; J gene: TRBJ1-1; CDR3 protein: ASSWGQGNTEAF
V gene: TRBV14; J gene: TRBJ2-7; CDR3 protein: ASSWGASSYEQY
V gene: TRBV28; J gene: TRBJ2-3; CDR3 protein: ASSLSSVAPSRTDTQY
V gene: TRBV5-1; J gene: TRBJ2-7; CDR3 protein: ASSPSDDSYEQY
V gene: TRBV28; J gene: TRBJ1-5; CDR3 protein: ASSDTGNNQPQH
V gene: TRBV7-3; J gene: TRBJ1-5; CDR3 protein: ASSAGTGGYQPQH
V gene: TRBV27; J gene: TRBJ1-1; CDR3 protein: LEAGGYSPPMNTEAF
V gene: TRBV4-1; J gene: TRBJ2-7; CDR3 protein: ASSQGGPGLAGTYEQY
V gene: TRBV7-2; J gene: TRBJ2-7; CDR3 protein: ASSLGGGNEQY
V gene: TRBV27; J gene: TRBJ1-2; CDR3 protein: ASSYLPGYNHYGYT
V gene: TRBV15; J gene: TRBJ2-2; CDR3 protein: ATSTRVNTGELF
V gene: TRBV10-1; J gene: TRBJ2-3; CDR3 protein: ASSETSGYLDTQY
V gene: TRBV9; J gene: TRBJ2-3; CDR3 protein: ASSAGQADTQY
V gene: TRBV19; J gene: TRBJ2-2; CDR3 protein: ASSIRGWNTGELF
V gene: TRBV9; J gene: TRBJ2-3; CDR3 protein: ASSDSISGRQVDTQY
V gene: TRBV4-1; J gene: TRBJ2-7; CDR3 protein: ASSLRDSAYEQY
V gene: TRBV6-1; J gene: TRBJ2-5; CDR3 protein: ASFTQGYETQY
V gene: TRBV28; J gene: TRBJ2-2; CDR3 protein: ASSLGPESNTGELF
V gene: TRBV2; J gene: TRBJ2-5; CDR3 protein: ASRARDPLGQETQY
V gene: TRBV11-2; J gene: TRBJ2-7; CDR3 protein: ASSFQGGRYEQY
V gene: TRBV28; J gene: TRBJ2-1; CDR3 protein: ASSLTLALVASGHTPYNEQF
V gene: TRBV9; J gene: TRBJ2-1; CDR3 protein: ASSAVDGYNEQF